These T cell receptor beta chains were read from a single sample in a study of regulatory T cells in long-lasting Graves disease. A single record per CDR3 protein comes from TCRdb applying MiXCR to the multiplex PCR reads. This repertoire shows approximately 360,000 distinct CDR3 sequences, roughly 10% found once; its top ten account for approximately 20%. This sample was shared with a second study, whose subject was T cells in Graves' hyperthyroidism and ophthalmopathy.

The sequencing used peripheral blood mononuclear cells (PBMCs), collected at new diagnosis, from a patient treated with antithyroid drugs. All receptors derive from a woman aged 18-29 years with Graves disease. Each CDR3 is given with its conserved first and last residue. D genes are given only for firm matches. Clone size appears in some rows only: once, few, many, or a class for an expanded clone.

D gene,V gene,J gene,clone size,CDR3 DNA,CDR3 protein
NA,TRBV11-1,TRBJ1-1,many,TGTGCCAGCAGCCTTCTCGGTCACACTGAAGCTTTCTTT,CASSLLGHTEAFF
NA,TRBV4-1,TRBJ2-3,NA,TGCGCCAGCAGCCCCCAGAGCACAGATACGCAGTATTTT,CASSPQSTDTQYF
NA,TRBV20-1,TRBJ2-4,many,TGCAGTGCTAGTAACGTCCCGAGAAGCATTCAGTACTTC,CSASNVPRSIQYF
TRBD2,TRBV19,TRBJ2-2,NA,TGTGCCACCACCGGACAGGGATGGGCGACTTCTAGCGGGAGATCTCCCGGGGAGCTGTTTTTT,CATTGQGWATSSGRSPGELFF
TRBD1,TRBV7-2,TRBJ2-6,many,TGTGCCAGCCTTCTCTGGAGGACAGGGACCACTCAGGGGGCCAACGTCCTGACTTTC,CASLLWRTGTTQGANVLTF
NA,TRBV4-3,TRBJ2-1,NA,TGCGCCAGCAGCCAAGAGGTTGCAAATGAGCAGTTCTTC,CASSQEVANEQFF
NA,TRBV28,TRBJ2-2,many,TGTGCCAGCAGTTTTGATCGACGGGACACCGGGGAGCTGTTTTTT,CASSFDRRDTGELFF
TRBD1,TRBV5-1,TRBJ2-4,NA,TGCGCCAGCAGCCGATGGCCGAGACAGGGCGTATTGGGCAATGAGCGGTTCTTC,CASSRWPRQGVLGNERFF
NA,TRBV7-2,TRBJ2-6,many,TGTGCCAGCACCATCCGCCCAGGGGGGGCCAACGTCCTGACTTTC,CASTIRPGGANVLTF
NA,TRBV20-1,TRBJ1-5,few,TGCAGTGCTAGCAGGGAGACACAGCCCCAGCATTTT,CSASRETQPQHF
TRBD1,TRBV6-2/TRBV6-3,TRBJ2-7,many,TGTGCCAGCAGTTACGCGGGACAGGCCTACGAGCAGTACTTC,CASSYAGQAYEQYF
TRBD1,TRBV27,TRBJ1-5,many,TGTGCCAGCAGTCCCTGGACAGGGAGGGTCGGCAATCAGCCCCAGCATTTT,CASSPWTGRVGNQPQHF
TRBD2,TRBV12-3/TRBV12-4,TRBJ2-1,many,TGTGCCAGCAGTTTTCGGGGTCTGGGACTAGCGGGAGGAAGTAATGAGCAGTTCTTC,CASSFRGLGLAGGSNEQFF
NA,TRBV6-1,TRBJ1-1,many,TGTGCCAGCAGCGAAATATCCTGGGGCACTGAAGCTTTCTTT,CASSEISWGTEAFF
NA,TRBV9,TRBJ1-2,many,TGTGCCAGCAGGAGTCGTGTACGCGGCTACACCTTC,CASRSRVRGYTF
NA,TRBV15,TRBJ2-1,many,TGTGCCACCAGCAGAGATCAGGGTAGAGATGAGCAGTTCTTC,CATSRDQGRDEQFF
NA,TRBV7-6,TRBJ1-5,many,TGTGCCAGCAGCTACATAGATCAGCCCCAGCATTTT,CASSYIDQPQHF
NA,TRBV10-3,TRBJ2-3,many,TGTGCCACTCGCACAAAACCTTCGGGATTGATCGATCCAGATACGCAGTATTTT,CATRTKPSGLIDPDTQYF
NA,TRBV29-1,TRBJ1-2,many,TGCAGCGTTGGACTGGGCTATGGCTACACCTTC,CSVGLGYGYTF
TRBD1,TRBV12-3/TRBV12-4,TRBJ1-5,many,TGTGCCAGCAGCTTAGGACAGGGCGGTCAGCCCCAGCATTTT,CASSLGQGGQPQHF
NA,TRBV13,TRBJ2-3,many,TGTGCCAGCAGGGGCCCAACGTCAGATACGCAGTATTTT,CASRGPTSDTQYF
NA,TRBV30,TRBJ2-4,NA,TGTGCCTGGAGTGTACAAAGGCAGGGTGACATTCAGTACTTC,CAWSVQRQGDIQYF
TRBD1,TRBV2,TRBJ1-6,NA,TGTGCCAGCAGTGTACGAGAGAGCTCAGGGGGCGGCTCACCCCTCCACTTT,CASSVRESSGGGSPLHF
TRBD1,TRBV5-4,TRBJ2-3,few,TGTGCCAGCAGCTTGGGACAGGGGGCGCGTATAGATACGCAGTATTTT,CASSLGQGARIDTQYF
TRBD1,TRBV28,TRBJ1-3,many,TGTGCCAGCAGTCGACAGGGCTTAAACACCATATATTTT,CASSRQGLNTIYF
NA,TRBV25-1,TRBJ1-6,few,TGTGCCAGCAGTCAACAAGGGACACCTGTCAATTCACCCCTCCACTTT,CASSQQGTPVNSPLHF
TRBD1,TRBV27,TRBJ1-5,many,TGTGCCAGCAGTCAAATGAGGACAGGGTGGGACCCCAATCAGCCCCAGCATTTT,CASSQMRTGWDPNQPQHF
NA,TRBV20-1,TRBJ1-2,many,TGCAGTGCTAGAGATCTGGGCAAGGGGTATCCCTTTGGCTACACCTTC,CSARDLGKGYPFGYTF
TRBD1,TRBV2,TRBJ1-5,many,TGTGCCAGCAGAGTCAGACAGGGCGGACAGCCCCAGCATTTT,CASRVRQGGQPQHF
NA,TRBV7-9,TRBJ2-1,NA,TGTGCCAGCAGCTCTCCAGCCTCAGGCGCCCTCAATGAGCAGTTCTTC,CASSSPASGALNEQFF
TRBD1,TRBV27,TRBJ2-6,NA,TGTGCCAGCAGTCGGGACAGGGGGCTGCTAAGTGGGGCCAACGTCCTGACTTTC,CASSRDRGLLSGANVLTF
NA,TRBV6-9,TRBJ2-3,many,TGCGCCAGCAGCAGGGGCCCCACAGATACGCAGTATTTT,CASSRGPTDTQYF
NA,TRBV2,TRBJ2-1,many,TGTGCCAGCAGTGAAAGGGGTCCTCCCTACAATGAGCAGTTCTTC,CASSERGPPYNEQFF
TRBD1,TRBV13,TRBJ2-5,few,TGTGCCAGCAGCGAAGACAGGGGAACCCAGTACTTC,CASSEDRGTQYF
NA,TRBV4-3,TRBJ2-5,few,TGCGCCAGCAGCCAAGTCTTCACGAGACGAGAGACCCAGTACTTC,CASSQVFTRRETQYF
NA,TRBV20-1,TRBJ2-7,many,TGCAGTGCTAGGGCAGCCACAAGACGTCTCTACGAGCAGTACTTC,CSARAATRRLYEQYF
NA,TRBV6-2/TRBV6-3,TRBJ1-1,many,TGTGCCAGCAGTTACCCCGGGGGGGGAACTGAAGCTTTCTTT,CASSYPGGGTEAFF
TRBD1,TRBV20-1,TRBJ2-2,many,TGCAGTGCTGCCGCACAGGGGGCGAACACCGGGGAGCTGTTTTTT,CSAAAQGANTGELFF
TRBD2,TRBV28,TRBJ2-3,many,TGTGCCAGTAAGAAGCGGGGACGGGGCACAGATACGCAGTATTTT,CASKKRGRGTDTQYF
TRBD1,TRBV11-2,TRBJ2-1,many,TGTGCCAGCAGCTCGTTGACCGGGACAGCCAACAATGAGCAGTTCTTC,CASSSLTGTANNEQFF
NA,TRBV29-1,TRBJ2-2,many,TGCAGCGTTGTGGGGGGCAACACCGGGGAGCTGTTTTTT,CSVVGGNTGELFF
NA,TRBV5-6,TRBJ2-7,NA,TGTGCCAGCAGCTCCGTGGACTACGAGCAGTACTTC,CASSSVDYEQYF
TRBD1,TRBV7-3,TRBJ2-1,many,TGTGCCAGCAGCTTAAGTAGGGACAGCTACAATGAGCAGTTCTTC,CASSLSRDSYNEQFF
NA,TRBV19,TRBJ2-1,few,TGTGCCAGTAGTCCCAGTACTGTTTCCTACAATGAGCAGTTCTTC,CASSPSTVSYNEQFF
TRBD1,TRBV10-3,TRBJ2-1,few,TGTGCCAGGGACAGCTACAATGAGCAGTTCTTC,CARDSYNEQFF
TRBD2,TRBV2,TRBJ2-1,many,TGTGCCAGCAGTGAACCCGCGGGGGGGCCCAATGAGCAGTTCTTC,CASSEPAGGPNEQFF
NA,TRBV20-1,TRBJ2-3,few,TGCAGTGCTAGAGCCCCAGGACACCCGACCACAGATACGCAGTATTTT,CSARAPGHPTTDTQYF
TRBD1,TRBV4-1,TRBJ1-1,many,TGCGCCAGCAGCCGCTCAGACAGGGGGGCTTTCTTT,CASSRSDRGAFF
TRBD2,TRBV29-1,TRBJ2-1,NA,TGCAGCTTAGCGGGAGGGCCTATTTCCTACAATGAGCAGTTCTTC,CSLAGGPISYNEQFF
NA,TRBV2,TRBJ1-1,many,TGTGCCAGCAGTGAGACCCGGATCATGAACACTGAAACTTTCTTT,CASSETRIMNTETFF